This T cell receptor (beta chain) was captured in a study of T cells in Graves' hyperthyroidism and ophthalmopathy. The wider study: Peripheral blood was taken when the disease was first diagnosed, before any treatment began. Study results and limitations: Model output signaled ophthalmopathy a median roughly 6.1 months ahead of onset.

RNA transcripts yielded amplified TCR beta CDR3 regions. The HTBI set primed first-round TCR CDR3 RT-PCR. TCRdb re-called the multiplex PCR reads through MiXCR, storing one row per CDR3 protein. The sample yields 300,000 to 500,000 distinct CDR3 sequences, around 15% seen once. The CDR3 extends over 16 amino acids. Trimming cost V 1 base and J 6 bases; bases outside gene matches: 9. This clonotype was counted a few times. The antigen is unknown. V gene TRBV12-3 or TRBV12-4 combines with J gene TRBJ2-3, with 8 bases identical to TRBD2. Sequenced: blood. The sequence was obtained from a man aged 50 or older with Graves' ophthalmopathy. This CDR3 is CASSLGRRTSWDTQYF. CDR3 nucleotide sequence: TGTGCCAGCAGTTTAGGGAGAAGGACTAGCTGGGATACGCAGTATTTT.